This entry lists 9 T cell receptor beta chains sequenced from one sample in a study of technical replicates of blood from several donors. Sequencing was performed with immunoSEQ multiplex PCR; in TCRdb, only in-frame clones are kept and a portion is missing. Of about 48,000 clones listed, roughly 92% are singletons. Sample: PBMCs. The receptor source for this set is a human donor in good health. Some clones in this sample may be carry-over from other donors' samples.

The rearrangement uses TRBV15 and TRBJ2-2; D uncertain. V was pared by 3 bases and J by 9 bases, with 5 bases between. Germline V CDR1 and CDR2: LNHNV, YYDKDF (reference sequence). The CDR3 is 11 amino acids. This chain's CDR3 is CATSSVRELFF. In nucleotides, the CDR3 is TGTGCCACCAGCAGTGTCAGGGAGCTGTTTTTT.

The V and J genes are TRBV9 and TRBJ2-2, with D perhaps TRBD2 (6 bases). The CDR3 is made up of 14 amino acids. Germline CDR1 SGDLS, CDR2 YYNGEE. V dropped 2 bases and J dropped 7 bases, with 12 bases sitting between them. The CDR3 region is CASSVRLDIGELFF. The CDR3 nucleotides are TGTGCCAGCAGCGTTAGACTAGATATCGGGGAGCTGTTTTTT.

The chain carries TRBV7-9 and TRBJ1-3; D gene uncertain. CDR1 SEHNR and CDR2 FQNEAQ come from the germline V gene (reference sequence). Trimming pared 0 bases from V and 12 bases from J, leaving 15 bases between. CDR3 length: 14 amino acids. CDR3 DNA sequence: TGTGCCAGCAGCTTAGCGGAGGGTCCTACGATCATATATTTT. Its translation: CASSLAEGPTIIYF.

This sequence joins TRBV30 and TRBJ2-7, with 10 bases fitting TRBD2. The germline CDR1 and CDR2 sequences are GTSNPN and SVGIG (reference sequence). V lost 1 base and J lost 5; bases outside the gene matches: 5. CDR3 length: 14 amino acids. CDR3 sequence (DNA): TGTGCCTGGAGTGAGGGACTAGCGAGCCACGAGCAGTACTTC. Protein sequence: CAWSEGLASHEQYF. The full variable domain, with the rest looked up from reference TRBV30 and TRBJ2-7, is SQTIHQWPATLVQPVGSPLSLECTVEGTSNPNLYWYRQAAGRGLQLLFYSVGIGQISSEVPQNLSASRPQDRQFILSSKKLLLSDSGFYLCAWSEGLASHEQYFGPGTRLTVT.

This rearrangement joins TRBV7-9 to TRBJ2-3; 7 nucleotides line up with TRBD2. The junction had 5 bases not matched to a gene; V was cut back by 5 bases and J by 0 bases. Germline V gene lookup returns CDR1 SEHNR and CDR2 FQNEAQ (reference sequence). The CDR3 has 15 residues. This CDR3 is CASSSSAGSTDTQYF. DNA for the CDR3: TGTGCCAGCAGCAGCTCAGCGGGGAGCACAGATACGCAGTATTTT. Variable domain in full (rest from reference TRBV7-9 and TRBJ2-3): DTGVSQNPRHKITKRGQNVTFRCDPISEHNRLYWYRQTLGQGPEFLTYFQNEAQLEKSRLLSDRFSAERPKGSFSTLEIQRTEQGDSAMYLCASSSSAGSTDTQYFGPGTRLTVL.

The CDR3 DNA reads TGCGCCAGGAGCTCTGGGCTTGGCACAGATACGCAGTATTTT. Its protein is CARSSGLGTDTQYF. The chain couples TRBV10-2 to TRBJ2-3; D gene unclear. CDR1 is WSHSY, CDR2 SAAADI, per germline. V was clipped by 9 bases and J by 1 base, with 14 bases between them. The CDR3 has 14 amino acids.

This clone has only a few counts. The chain uses TRBV10-3 and TRBJ2-7; weak D call: TRBD1 (6 bases). The V end lost 7 bases, the J end lost 2 bases, and 12 bases lay between the germline ends. CDR3 length equals 13 residues. Germline values: CDR1 ENHRY, CDR2 SYGVKD. The CDR3 nucleotides read TGTGCCATCAAGGACAGTTTAACCTACGAGCAGTACTTC. Translation: CAIKDSLTYEQYF.

The CDR3 bases are TGTGCCAGCAGCACGGGACTAGCGGGAGTCACAGATACGCAGTATTTT. Its protein product is CASSTGLAGVTDTQYF. The chain carries TRBV7-3 and TRBJ2-3, with TRBD2 matching over 14 bases. V shed 5 bases and J 2 bases; nucleotides not matched to a gene: 3. In germline, CDR1 is SGHTA, CDR2 FQGTGA. The CDR3 consists of 16 residues.

The chain joins TRBV6-1 to TRBJ1-6; D is unclear. The CDR3 runs 14 residues. The germline V and J ends were trimmed by 1 base and 11 bases, with 12 bases remaining between them. Germline values: CDR1 MNHNS, CDR2 SASEGT. The CDR3 protein is CASSEGAVGAPLHF. CDR3 in DNA: TGTGCCAGCAGTGAAGGGGCTGTCGGGGCACCCCTCCACTTT.